The 26 T cell receptor beta chains presented below share a single source sample, sequenced in a study of OX40 agonist ivuxolimab in advanced cancers. Method: immunoSEQ multiplex PCR; TCRdb's copy keeps in-frame clones and lacks some. The table lists about 64,000 clones, less than 95% of them singletons, with about 0.46% in the top ten. Sequences were derived from CD4+ or CD8+ T cells sorted from blood, sampled in a trial of the OX40 agonist ivuxolimab. These receptors came from an adult with an advanced solid tumor such as melanoma, head and neck, liver or kidney cancer.

The chain recombines TRBV6-5 with TRBJ2-1; 9 bases are shared with TRBD2. Unmatched junction bases numbered 3, after V lost 6 bases and J lost 0 bases. The CDR3 runs to 15 residues. Germline CDR1 MNHEY, CDR2 SVGAGI. CDR3 nucleotide sequence: TGTGCCAGCAGGGCTAGCGGGATCTCCTACAATGAGCAGTTCTTC. As protein: CASRASGISYNEQFF.

The gene calls are TRBV7-2 and TRBJ2-5; 8 nucleotides align to TRBD2. CDR3 length: 17 amino acids. In germline, CDR1 is SGHTA, CDR2 FQGNSA. V lost 1 base, J lost 1 base, and 8 bases stayed unmatched. The CDR3 reads CASSLDALAGLQETQYF. CDR3 DNA: TGTGCCAGCAGCTTAGACGCCCTAGCGGGCCTCCAAGAGACCCAGTACTTC.

This chain joins TRBV6-6 and TRBJ2-7; TRBD2 is a possible D gene (6 bases). This CDR3 is 13 amino acids long. V was shortened by 10 bases and J by 2 bases, with 15 bases between the two germline ends. Germline CDR1 is MNHNY and CDR2 is SVGAGI (reference sequence). CDR3 in amino acids: CATGTPPPYEQYF. CDR3 DNA: TGTGCCACCGGGACTCCACCTCCCTACGAGCAGTACTTC.

The chain links TRBV19 to TRBJ1-2; no clear D. The CDR3 sequence is 13 residues long. The V end was cut by 7 bases, the J end by 4 bases, with 13 bases between. The V gene's germline CDR1 is LNHDA and CDR2 SQIVND (reference sequence). The DNA of the CDR3 is TGTGCCAGTACCGGAAATGGTGGCTATGGCTACACCTTC. It codes for CASTGNGGYGYTF.

The chain employs TRBV30 and TRBJ1-5; a weak D match, TRBD1 (6 bases). Germline V gene data show CDR1 as GTSNPN and CDR2 as SVGIG (reference sequence). The CDR3 is 13 amino acids. The V end was cut by 1 base, the J end by 6 bases, with 10 bases between. CDR3 sequence (DNA): TGTGCCTGGAGTGGCCAGGGGACTCAGCCCCAGCATTTT. Translating it yields CAWSGQGTQPQHF.

Only one count was recorded for this clone. This sequence joins TRBV11-3 and TRBJ2-2, with D possibly called TRBD1 or TRBD2 (6 bases each). Looked up from germline, CDR1 is SGHNT and CDR2 is YENEEA. The CDR3 spans 16 residues. V was clipped by 5 bases and J by 4 bases, with 17 bases between them. This CDR3 is CASSARGGTGTGELFF. The CDR3 coding sequence is TGTGCCAGCAGCGCCAGAGGGGGGACTGGCACCGGGGAGCTGTTTTTT.

V and J are TRBV4-3 and TRBJ2-2; TRBD1 is a possible D gene (5 bases). The V gene's germline CDR1 is LGHNA and CDR2 YSLEER. Trimming took off 3 bases at V and 4 bases at J, with 15 bases between the two ends. This CDR3 spans 16 amino acids. Here the CDR3 reads CASSQRQPTVTGELFF. Written as DNA, the CDR3 is TGCGCCAGCAGCCAGCGACAGCCCACGGTCACCGGGGAGCTGTTTTTT.

The gene calls are TRBV11-3 and TRBJ2-2; 8 bases line up with TRBD1. The V gene's germline CDR1 is SGHNT and CDR2 YENEEA. This CDR3 is 17 amino acids long. V shed 1 base and J 3 bases; nucleotides not matched to a gene: 7. The CDR3 coding sequence is TGTGCCAGCAGCTTAGGAGCAGGGGGCTTCGACACCGGGGAGCTGTTTTTT. Protein product: CASSLGAGGFDTGELFF.

The chain joins TRBV5-1 to TRBJ1-5; D is unresolved. CDR1 and CDR2 from the germline V gene are SGHRS and YFSETQ. V lost 4 bases and J lost 4, with 15 bases in between. CDR3 length equals 15 residues. CDR3 DNA sequence: TGCGCCAGCAGCCCCCAAGGGAGTGGAAATCAGCCCCAGCATTTT. This codes for CASSPQGSGNQPQHF.

This clone has a single count. The gene calls are TRBV18 and TRBJ1-5, with 10 bases that match TRBD1. Germline V gene sequence: CDR1 KGHSH, CDR2 LQKENI. V dropped 2 bases and J dropped 2; count of bases not matched to a gene: 12. This CDR3 region has 19 residues. This CDR3 reads CASSPFYSRDRGGNQPQHF. CDR3 sequence (DNA): TGTGCCAGCTCACCATTTTATAGCCGGGACAGGGGAGGCAATCAGCCCCAGCATTTT.

This clone came up once. The chain recombines TRBV19 with TRBJ2-7; D might be TRBD2 (6 bases). With 4 bases removed from V and 6 bases from J, the gap between germline ends came to 16 bases. The CDR3 contains 14 residues. Per germline, CDR1 LNHDA and CDR2 SQIVND (reference sequence). CDR3 protein: CASSKGTVSREQYF. CDR3 nucleotides: TGTGCCAGTAGTAAAGGGACTGTCTCCCGCGAGCAGTACTTC.

CDR3 sequence: CASSADSLANEQFF. The CDR3 coding sequence is TGTGCCAGCAGCGCAGACAGTCTAGCAAATGAGCAGTTCTTC. The chain has TRBV11-3 and TRBJ2-1; the D gene could be TRBD1 or TRBD2 (5 bases each). Per the germline V gene, CDR1 is SGHNT and CDR2 is YENEEA. V shed 5 bases and J shed 7 bases, with 15 bases lying between them. This CDR3 contains 14 residues.

This clone was detected only once. The chain carries TRBV10-3 and TRBJ1-1; 10 nucleotides align to TRBD1. J lost 8 bases, V lost 4 bases, and 7 bases had no gene match. This CDR3 region has 14 residues. Germline lookup yields CDR1 ENHRY and CDR2 SYGVKD. DNA of the CDR3: TGTGCCATCAGTGGGGGACAGGGGACTTCCGAAGCTTTCTTT. This sequence encodes CAISGGQGTSEAFF.

The chain has TRBV7-2 and TRBJ2-2, with 7 bases matching TRBD2. CDR3 length equals 15 residues. Trimming removed 6 bases from V and 2 bases from J; junction bases left unmatched: 6. Germline V gives CDR1 SGHTA, CDR2 FQGNSA. The CDR3 sequence is CASRSGTINTGELFF. CDR3 bases: TGTGCCAGCAGATCCGGGACTATTAACACCGGGGAGCTGTTTTTT.

This clone was counted a few times. CDR3 region: CASRHIQGDYGYTF. CDR3 in DNA: TGTGCCAGCAGGCATATCCAGGGGGATTATGGCTACACCTTC. The chain couples TRBV11-2 to TRBJ1-2; TRBD1 agrees at 7 bases. Germline-derived CDR1 and CDR2 are SGHAT and FQNNGV. CDR3 size: 14 residues. The V and J ends lost 6 bases and 5 bases, in that order; junction bases with no gene match: 9.

V usage is TRBV6-5 and J usage is TRBJ1-2; a weak D match, TRBD1 (5 bases). In germline, CDR1 is MNHEY, CDR2 SVGAGI. Trimming removed 4 bases at V and 5 bases at J, with 8 bases between. The CDR3 is 12 amino acids. The CDR3 DNA is TGTGCCAGCAGTTCAGGGAGTTATGGCTACACCTTC. This gives the protein CASSSGSYGYTF.

In regard to this clone: One junction end disagrees with the germline gene, perhaps due to a read error. Other nucleotide sequences in the sample specify the same CDR3. This chain links TRBV30 with TRBJ1-2, with 9 bases lining up with TRBD1. Germline V gene sequence: CDR1 GTSNPN, CDR2 SVGIG (reference sequence). The CDR3 contains 11 residues. The CDR3 nucleotides read TGTGCTTGGAGGACAGGGGTCGGCTACACCTTC. It is translated as CAWRTGVGYTF.

The J gene is TRBJ2-1, the V gene TRBV5-1; tentative D call: TRBD1 (6 bases). The CDR3 extends over 16 amino acids. In germline, CDR1 is SGHRS, CDR2 YFSETQ. The V end was cut by 6 bases, the J end by 6 bases, with 22 bases between. CDR3 loop: CASKKTGPVPINEQFF. Here the CDR3 DNA reads TGCGCCAGCAAAAAGACAGGACCAGTACCCATCAATGAGCAGTTCTTC.

CDR3 nucleotides: TGCGCCAGCAGCTGGACAGTTCCTGGGGCCAACGTCCTGACTTTC. Its protein is CASSWTVPGANVLTF. The genes are TRBV5-1 and TRBJ2-6, with D maybe TRBD1 (6 bases). The V gene's germline CDR1 is SGHRS and CDR2 YFSETQ. The CDR3 loop spans 15 amino acids. Trimming left V 3 bases short and J 2 bases short, with 9 bases between.

This clone was seen once. The genes are TRBV6-1 and TRBJ1-3; maybe TRBD1 (5 bases). CDR3 length: 17 amino acids. Per germline, CDR1 MNHNS and CDR2 SASEGT. V lost 3 bases and J lost 0, with 15 bases in between. Written as DNA, the CDR3 is TGTGCCAGCAGTGACCTTCCGGGACGGGTCTCTGGAAACACCATATATTTT. It translates to CASSDLPGRVSGNTIYF.

The chain employs TRBV2 and TRBJ2-2, with D possibly matching TRBD1 (6 bases). Deletions cut 7 bases from V and 7 bases from J, with 19 bases between. CDR1 and CDR2 from the germline V gene are SNHLY and FYNNEI. The CDR3 spans 15 residues. CDR3 residues: CASNLGDILGGELFF. The DNA for the CDR3 is TGTGCCAGCAACCTTGGGGACATTTTGGGCGGGGAGCTGTTTTTT.

In regard to this clone: Distinct nucleotide sequences in the sample also encode this CDR3. The rearrangement uses TRBV18 and TRBJ2-5; D perhaps matches TRBD2 (6 bases). The CDR3 covers 13 residues. V lost 3 bases, J lost 4 bases, and 9 bases lay in between. From germline, CDR1 is KGHSH and CDR2 LQKENI. The CDR3: CASSPGGGETQYF. The CDR3 coding sequence is TGTGCCAGCTCACCGGGGGGTGGAGAGACCCAGTACTTC.

CDR3 coding DNA: TGTGCCAGCAGTTTCCGGGACAGGGGAAACTATGGCTACACCTTC. Its protein product is CASSFRDRGNYGYTF. The J gene is TRBJ1-2, the V gene TRBV6-5; 10 bases are a match to TRBD1. In germline, CDR1 is MNHEY, CDR2 SVGAGI. CDR3 length equals 15 residues. The V gene end was trimmed by 4 bases and the J gene end by 2 bases; junction bases not matched to a gene: 4.

V is TRBV6-5 and J is TRBJ2-7; possibly TRBD2 for D (7 bases). V was clipped by 2 bases and J by 3 bases, with 14 bases between them. Germline CDR1 reads MNHEY; CDR2 reads SVGAGI. CDR3 size: 15 residues. The CDR3 region is CASSYRGAPNYEQYF. In DNA, the CDR3 is TGTGCCAGCAGTTACCGGGGGGCTCCAAACTACGAGCAGTACTTC.

The chain is built from TRBV30 and TRBJ2-1, with D perhaps given as TRBD1 or TRBD2 (5 bases each). The V and J ends lost 7 bases and 2 bases respectively, with 15 bases between them. There are 14 residues in the CDR3. Germline values: CDR1 GTSNPN, CDR2 SVGIG (reference sequence). The CDR3 nucleotides read TGTGCCTCCTCACGGGGCGGCGCCTACAATGAGCAGTTCTTC. Its protein product is CASSRGGAYNEQFF. Full variable domain (outside the CDR3, taken from reference TRBV30 and TRBJ2-1): SQTIHQWPATLVQPVGSPLSLECTVEGTSNPNLYWYRQAAGRGLQLLFYSVGIGQISSEVPQNLSASRPQDRQFILSSKKLLLSDSGFYLCASSRGGAYNEQFFGPGTRLTVL.

V gene TRBV9 combines with J gene TRBJ1-2; D call uncertain. The V end was cut by 3 bases, the J end by 2 bases, with 14 bases between. CDR3 length equals 15 residues. CDR1 and CDR2 (germline): SGDLS, YYNGEE. CDR3 in DNA: TGTGCCAGCAGCGGTCAGGCCCAGCCAAACTATGGCTACACCTTC. This encodes CASSGQAQPNYGYTF.